One sample yielded the 12 T cell receptor beta chains listed below, sequenced in a study of graft-versus-host responses after intestinal transplantation. The table came from immunoSEQ multiplex PCR; TCRdb's copy has only in-frame clones and leaves some out. This sample has some 41,000 clones; approximately 95% occur once, and the top ten carry around 3.6%. Sample: PBMCs, taken almost 750 days after intestinal transplantation. These receptors originate from a human patient who received an intestinal transplant, so some T cells may come from the graft donor.

The chain joins TRBV29-1 to TRBJ1-2; no reliable D call. The germline V gene has CDR1 SQVTM and CDR2 ANQGSEA. Trimming shortened V by 7 bases and J by 1 base, and 7 bases separated the two germline ends. The CDR3 has 11 amino acids. CDR3 residues: CSGLGNYGYTF. The DNA of the CDR3 is TGCAGCGGTCTGGGTAACTATGGCTACACCTTC.

The chain carries TRBV6-5 and TRBJ2-3; D may match TRBD1 or TRBD2 (7 bases each). The CDR3 loop spans 15 amino acids. V was shortened by 5 bases and J by 5 bases, with 17 bases between the two germline ends. Germline V gives CDR1 MNHEY, CDR2 SVGAGI. The CDR3 DNA is TGTGCCAGCAGTCCTCGAGCGGGGACAGTAGATACGCAGTATTTT. Its translation: CASSPRAGTVDTQYF.

The chain uses TRBV6-5 and TRBJ1-1, with a possible D match to TRBD1 (5 bases). This CDR3 spans 14 amino acids. Trimming shortened V by 2 bases and J by 0 bases, and 7 bases separated the two germline ends. Germline CDR1 MNHEY, CDR2 SVGAGI. CDR3 amino acids: CASSYGGVNTEAFF. DNA of the CDR3: TGTGCCAGCAGTTACGGGGGGGTGAACACTGAAGCTTTCTTT.

The CDR3 coding sequence is TGTGCTAGTGGTCGTGGACTAGCGGGACCGAAGGGCATTCAGTACTTC. Translating gives CASGRGLAGPKGIQYF. The V gene is TRBV12-5, the J gene TRBJ2-4; 12 bases are a match to TRBD2. The CDR3 sequence is 16 residues long. Trimming cost V 5 bases and J 9 bases; bases outside gene matches: 11. Germline V gene lookup returns CDR1 LGHNT and CDR2 FRNRAP. Complete variable domain (other parts from reference TRBV12-5 and TRBJ2-4): DARVTQTPRHKVTEMGQEVTMRCQPILGHNTVFWYRQTMMQGLELLAYFRNRAPLDDSGMPKDRFSAEMPDATLATLKIQPSEPRDSAVYFCASGRGLAGPKGIQYFGAGTRLSVL.

V is TRBV11-2 and J is TRBJ2-2; TRBD1 is a possible D gene (6 bases). Germline CDR1 SGHAT, CDR2 FQNNGV. This CDR3 contains 17 residues. V lost 1 base and J 0 bases, leaving 12 bases between the germline ends. The CDR3 bases are TGTGCCAGCAGCTTAGGGCGGACAGCCTCGAACACCGGGGAGCTGTTTTTT. Translated, it gives CASSLGRTASNTGELFF. Together with reference TRBV11-2 and TRBJ2-2, the CDR3 gives the full variable domain: EAGVAQSPRYKIIEKRQSVAFWCNPISGHATLYWYQQILGQGPKLLIQFQNNGVVDDSQLPKDRFSAERLKGVDSTLKIQPAKLEDSAVYLCASSLGRTASNTGELFFGEGSRLTVL.

This clone has just one count. The chain employs TRBV4-1 and TRBJ1-3; D remains ambiguous. In germline, CDR1 is MGHRA, CDR2 YSYEKL. The CDR3 spans 15 residues. Trimming removed 1 base at V and 1 base at J, with 8 bases between. The CDR3 region is CASSQVGGSGNTIYF. In DNA form, the CDR3 reads TGCGCCAGCAGCCAAGTGGGAGGATCTGGAAACACCATATATTTT.

The V call is TRBV7-2, the J call TRBJ2-1, with a tentative D call TRBD1 (6 bases). The germline V gene encodes CDR1 SGHTA and CDR2 FQGNSA. Trimming cost V 5 bases and J 0 bases, with 14 bases left between them. CDR3 size: 16 residues. The CDR3 DNA is TGTGCCAGCAGCCCCCAAGGGGGTAGCTCCTACAATGAGCAGTTCTTC. Amino acids: CASSPQGGSSYNEQFF. Based on the CDR3 plus reference TRBV7-2 and TRBJ2-1, the full variable domain is GAGVSQSPSNKVTEKGKDVELRCDPISGHTALYWYRQSLGQGLEFLIYFQGNSAPDKSGLPSDRFSAERTGGSVSTLTIQRTQQEDSAVYLCASSPQGGSSYNEQFFGPGTRLTVL.

The chain couples TRBV6-6 to TRBJ2-1; 7 bases line up with TRBD2. Germline V gene sequence: CDR1 MNHNY, CDR2 SVGAGI (reference sequence). V lost 2 bases and J lost 4; bases outside the gene matches: 5. This CDR3 has 15 residues. CDR3 sequence reads: CASSYAGAPYNEQFF. Written as DNA, the CDR3 is TGTGCCAGCAGTTACGCGGGAGCACCGTACAATGAGCAGTTCTTC.

The rearrangement joins TRBV10-3 to TRBJ2-5; perhaps D is TRBD1 or TRBD2 (6 bases each). The CDR3 is made up of 15 amino acids. Germline lookup yields CDR1 ENHRY and CDR2 SYGVKD. V lost 4 bases and J 4 bases, leaving 16 bases between the germline ends. CDR3 DNA sequence: TGTGCCATCAGTGGCGGGACACTTACCGGAGAGACCCAGTACTTC. Protein: CAISGGTLTGETQYF.

The V and J genes are TRBV19 and TRBJ2-7; 8 bases fit TRBD2. V shed 5 bases, J shed 1 base, and the junction held 10 bases outside the gene matches. The germline V gene encodes CDR1 LNHDA and CDR2 SQIVND (reference sequence). This CDR3 spans 16 amino acids. CDR3 loop: CASSPRGGILSYEQYF. The CDR3 DNA reads as TGTGCCAGTAGTCCCCGGGGGGGCATCCTTTCCTACGAGCAGTACTTC.

This clone came up once. Other DNA sequences of this sample code for an identical CDR3. The chain joins TRBV27 to TRBJ2-7; D possibly corresponds to TRBD1 (5 bases). The germline CDR1 and CDR2 sequences are MNHEY and SMNVEV (reference sequence). The CDR3 length is 11 residues. V lost 8 bases and J 3 bases, leaving 8 bases between the germline ends. DNA of the CDR3: TGTGCCAGCCGAAGGGGCTACGAGCAGTACTTC. Translation gives CASRRGYEQYF.

Here the CDR3 DNA reads TGTGCCAGCAGCGTAGCGGAGGGCCCGAGGGAGACCCAGTACTTC. It specifies CASSVAEGPRETQYF. The chain carries TRBV9 and TRBJ2-5, with D possibly matching TRBD2 (6 bases). CDR3 size: 15 residues. From germline, CDR1 is SGDLS and CDR2 YYNGEE. Deletions cut 0 bases from V and 5 bases from J, with 14 bases between.